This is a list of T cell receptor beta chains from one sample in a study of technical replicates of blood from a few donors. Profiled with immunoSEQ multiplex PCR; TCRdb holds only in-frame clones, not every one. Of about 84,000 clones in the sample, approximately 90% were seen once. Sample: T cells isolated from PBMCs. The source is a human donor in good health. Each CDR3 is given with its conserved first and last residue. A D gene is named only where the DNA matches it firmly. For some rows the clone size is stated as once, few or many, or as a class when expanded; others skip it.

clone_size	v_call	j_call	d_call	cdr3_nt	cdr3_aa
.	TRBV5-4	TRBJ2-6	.	TGTGCCAGCAGCCGAACATCGCAGGTGGCAGGGGCCAACGTCCTGACTTTC	CASSRTSQVAGANVLTF
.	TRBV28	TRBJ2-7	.	TGTGCCAGCAGCGGCCGTCTTGGGCTTCGCTCCTACGAGCAGTACTTC	CASSGRLGLRSYEQYF
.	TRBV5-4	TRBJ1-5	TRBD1	TGTGCCAGCAGCTTGGACAGGGGTCAGCCCCAGCATTTT	CASSLDRGQPQHF
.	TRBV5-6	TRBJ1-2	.	TGTGCCAGCAGCGTAGACAGGAAGGGCTATGGCTACACCTTC	CASSVDRKGYGYTF
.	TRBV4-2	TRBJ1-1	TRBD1	TGTGCCAGCAGCCAAGCCCCTTCGCCGGGACAGGGACTCGCTTTCTTT	CASSQAPSPGQGLAFF
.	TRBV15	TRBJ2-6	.	TGTGCCACCAGCAGAGGTAGGAGTGGGGTAGCGGAGACCCAGCGCTCTGGGGCCAACGTCCTGACTTTC	CATSRGRSGVAETQRSGANVLTF
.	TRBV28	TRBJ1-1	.	TGTGCCAGCAGTAGGGGGACATCGGCTGAAGCTTTCTTT	CASSRGTSAEAFF
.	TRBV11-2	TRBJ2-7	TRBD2	TGTGCCAGCAGCTGGGGGTCTAGCGGGGGGCTCGAGCAGTACTTC	CASSWGSSGGLEQYF
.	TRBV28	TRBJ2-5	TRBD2	TGTGCCAGCAGTCGACTAGTGGGGGGGGCCCAGTACTTC	CASSRLVGGAQYF
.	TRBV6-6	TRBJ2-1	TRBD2	TGTGCCAGCAGCCCCCGACTAGCGGGAGATAATGAGCAGTTCTTC	CASSPRLAGDNEQFF
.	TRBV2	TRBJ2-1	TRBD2	TGTGCCAGCAGGGAGGGACTATACAATGAGCAGTTCTTC	CASREGLYNEQFF
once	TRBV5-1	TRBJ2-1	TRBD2	TGCGCCAGCAGCGCGGGACTAGCGGCTGGGGATGAGCAGTTCTTC	CASSAGLAAGDEQFF
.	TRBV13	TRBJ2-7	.	TGTGCCAGCAGCTTAAACCCCGGGTTCCGCTCCTACGAGCAGTACTTC	CASSLNPGFRSYEQYF
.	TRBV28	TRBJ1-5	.	TGTGCCAGCAGTCCCCGTTTCGAGCCCCAGCATTTT	CASSPRFEPQHF
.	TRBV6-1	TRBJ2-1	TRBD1	TGTGCCAGCAGAGAAACTGGGACAGGGGCTAGGTCGGAGCAGTTCTTC	CASRETGTGARSEQFF
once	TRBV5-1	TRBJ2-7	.	TGCGCCAGCAGCTTGGAGGCGGGAACCCTCTACGAGCAGTACTTC	CASSLEAGTLYEQYF
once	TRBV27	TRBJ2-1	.	TGTGCCAGCCGTCCACAGACATACTCCTACAATGAGCAGTTCTTC	CASRPQTYSYNEQFF
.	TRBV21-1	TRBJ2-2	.	TGTGCCAGCAGCAAAGGGCTAGCGGGGGCCCGGGTAAACACCGGGGAGCTGTTTTTT	CASSKGLAGARVNTGELFF
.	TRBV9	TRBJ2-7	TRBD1	TGTGCCAGCAGCCCCCGGGACAGACTATACGAGCAGTACTTC	CASSPRDRLYEQYF
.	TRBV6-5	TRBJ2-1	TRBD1	TGTGCCAGCAGGCCCTCGGACAGGGTTGATGAGCAGTTCTTC	CASRPSDRVDEQFF
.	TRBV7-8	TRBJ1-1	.	TGTGCCAGCAGCTTAGGTTCGGGACATAGGGGCACTGAAGCTTTCTTT	CASSLGSGHRGTEAFF
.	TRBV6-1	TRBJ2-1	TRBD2	TGTGCCAGCAGTGAAAGTGCGGGAGGGCCATACAATGAGCAGTTCTTC	CASSESAGGPYNEQFF
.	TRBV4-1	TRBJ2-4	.	TGCGCCAGCAGTCTGACACGGGGGTTCTCGGACATTCAGTACTTC	CASSLTRGFSDIQYF
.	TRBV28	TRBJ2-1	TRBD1	TGTGCCAGCACCAAGGGGGCCCGATATTATGAGCAGTTCTTC	CASTKGARYYEQFF
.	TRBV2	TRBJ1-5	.	TGTGCCAGCAGTGACCGGAGTAATAGCAATCAGCCCCAGCATTTT	CASSDRSNSNQPQHF
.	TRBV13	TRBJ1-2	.	TGTGCCAGCAGCCTCTCGGGTGGCTACACCTTC	CASSLSGGYTF
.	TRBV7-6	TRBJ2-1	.	TGTGCCAGCAGCTTAGCGGTTAGAGGGCTTGTTACCAATGAGCAGTTCTTC	CASSLAVRGLVTNEQFF
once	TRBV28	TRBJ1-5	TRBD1	TGTGCCAGCAGTCCGACAGGGTGGGTCAATCAGCCCCAGCATTTT	CASSPTGWVNQPQHF
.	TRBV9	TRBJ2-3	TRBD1	TGTGCCAGCAGCGTACAGGGGGCCGTCCCAGATACGCAGTATTTT	CASSVQGAVPDTQYF
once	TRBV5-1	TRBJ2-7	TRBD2	TGCGCCAGCAGCAGGACTAGCGGGAGAGGTCTACCATACTACGAGCAGTACTTC	CASSRTSGRGLPYYEQYF
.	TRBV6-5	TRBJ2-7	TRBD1	TGTGCCAGCAGCCCGGACAGGCCTGCTTACTACGAGCAGTACTTC	CASSPDRPAYYEQYF
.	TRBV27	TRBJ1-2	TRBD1	TGTGCCAGCAGTCCCGGGGGGGGACAGAGAAACTATGGCTACACCTTC	CASSPGGGQRNYGYTF